The 19 T cell receptor beta chains reported below all come from one sample, sequenced in a study of beta chain features in type 1 diabetes. Of the isolated RNA, all was reverse transcribed, and so the sequenced material was expressed TCRB transcripts. Sequencing was performed with immunoSEQ multiplex PCR; in TCRdb, only in-frame clones are kept and a portion is missing. The table has hundreds of thousands of clones, 10% to 15% seen once; the top ten hold 0.017%. The sample comprised naive CD4+ T cells from blood. The receptors here all came from a man aged 18 to 30 in good health.

Only a few counts were recorded for this clone. The V call is TRBV28, the J call TRBJ2-7, with D possibly being TRBD1 (6 bases). V shed 9 bases and J shed 0 bases, with 12 bases lying between them. Germline V gene data show CDR1 as MDHEN and CDR2 as SYDVKM. The CDR3 extends over 13 amino acids. The CDR3 DNA sequence: TGTGCCAGTAAGGACAGCTTCTCCTACGAGCAGTACTTC. This translates into CASKDSFSYEQYF.

The chain uses TRBV30 and TRBJ1-2; the match to TRBD1 covers 9 bases. J was trimmed by 4 bases and V by 3 bases; bases with no gene match: 6. This CDR3 is 14 amino acids long. In germline, CDR1 is GTSNPN, CDR2 SVGIG (reference sequence). CDR3 sequence (DNA): TGTGCCTGGAGCGCGGACAGGGGAAGCTATGGCTACACCTTC. Translated, it gives CAWSADRGSYGYTF.

The sample holds a few counts of this clone. J is TRBJ1-1 and V is TRBV7-9; D is unresolved. The length of the CDR3 is 15 residues. The ends were cut back, 4 bases at V and 6 bases at J, with 18 bases in the middle. CDR1 is SEHNR and CDR2 is FQNEAQ in the germline V gene (reference sequence). This CDR3 reads CASSSYQHSVPEAFF. The CDR3 region has the DNA TGTGCCAGCAGCTCCTACCAGCACAGTGTCCCTGAAGCTTTCTTT.

The chain carries TRBV5-1 and TRBJ2-3; tentatively, D is TRBD2 (5 bases). V gave up 2 bases and J gave up 2 bases, with 15 bases separating them. CDR3 length equals 16 residues. From germline, CDR1 is SGHRS and CDR2 YFSETQ. CDR3 in DNA: TGCGCCAGCAGCTTACTAGGTGAGGGAGTCACAGATACGCAGTATTTT. It yields the protein CASSLLGEGVTDTQYF.

There are a few counts of this clone. The CDR3 reads CASSGGAVNEQFF. The CDR3 DNA reads TGTGCCTCCAGCGGGGGGGCGGTCAATGAGCAGTTCTTC. The V gene is TRBV30, the J gene TRBJ2-1; 10 bases match TRBD2. The CDR3 totals 13 residues. Germline assignment: CDR1 GTSNPN and CDR2 SVGIG (reference sequence). V was clipped by 7 bases and J by 6 bases; unmatched bases: 6. Together with reference TRBV30 and TRBJ2-1, the CDR3 gives the full variable domain: SQTIHQWPATLVQPVGSPLSLECTVEGTSNPNLYWYRQAAGRGLQLLFYSVGIGQISSEVPQNLSASRPQDRQFILSSKKLLLSDSGFYLCASSGGAVNEQFFGPGTRLTVL.

There are a few counts of this clone. V gene TRBV4-3 combines with J gene TRBJ2-1; 8 nucleotides align to TRBD2. After removal of 0 bases from V and 7 bases from J, the junction contained 14 bases not matched to a gene. Germline CDR1 is LGHNA and CDR2 is YSLEER. This CDR3 is built from 18 residues. Written as DNA, the CDR3 is TGCGCCAGCAGCCAAGATACCGCGGGGGGAGATGTGTTAAATGAGCAGTTCTTC. As protein: CASSQDTAGGDVLNEQFF.

At least ten counts were recorded for this clone. V and J are TRBV10-3 and TRBJ1-2, with 10 bases that match TRBD1. The germline gives CDR1 ENHRY, CDR2 SYGVKD. V shed 4 bases and J 7 bases; nucleotides not matched to a gene: 3. The CDR3 is 13 residues long. CDR3 nucleotides: TGTGCCATCAGTGGACAGGGGGCCGGTGGCTACACCTTC. It yields the protein CAISGQGAGGYTF.

This clone was seen a few times. The chain recombines TRBV7-2 with TRBJ2-5; 8 bases fit TRBD1. Unmatched junction bases numbered 2, after V lost 6 bases and J lost 2 bases. This CDR3 spans 13 amino acids. Germline CDR1 reads SGHTA; CDR2 reads FQGNSA. DNA of the CDR3: TGTGCCAGCAGGGACAGGGTACAAGAGACCCAGTACTTC. Protein product: CASRDRVQETQYF.

This clone was recorded a few times. This chain uses TRBV4-3 with TRBJ1-6; unclear D gene. In germline, CDR1 is LGHNA, CDR2 YSLEER. The V and J ends lost 0 bases and 7 bases respectively, with 13 bases between them. The CDR3 is made up of 16 amino acids. CDR3 amino acids: CASSQDNPVQNSPLHF. For the CDR3, the DNA is TGCGCCAGCAGCCAAGATAATCCAGTACAAAATTCACCCCTCCACTTT.

This sequence joins TRBV15 and TRBJ2-5, with 9 bases aligning to TRBD2. Germline CDR1 is LNHNV and CDR2 is YYDKDF (reference sequence). V lost 3 bases to trimming and J lost 0 bases; unmatched junction nucleotides: 14. This CDR3 region has 19 residues. The CDR3, as DNA: TGTGCCACCAGCAGCGAAAGGGCGGGGGGGCGGATGTACCAAGAGACCCAGTACTTC. Protein sequence: CATSSERAGGRMYQETQYF.

This clone was counted only a few times. V is TRBV29-1 and J is TRBJ2-3; no clear D. V lost 0 bases to trimming and J lost 2 bases, with 9 bases between them. In germline, CDR1 is SQVTM, CDR2 ANQGSEA. The CDR3 is 14 amino acids. This CDR3 is CSVEDAKLTDTQYF. The CDR3 bases are TGCAGCGTTGAAGATGCCAAGCTCACAGATACGCAGTATTTT.

This clone was recorded a few times. This chain joins TRBV4-3 and TRBJ2-1, with 12 nucleotides matching TRBD2. Trimming removed 2 bases from V and 5 bases from J; junction bases left unmatched: 1. The CDR3 has 15 amino acids. Germline assignment: CDR1 LGHNA and CDR2 YSLEER. Here the CDR3 DNA reads TGCGCCAGCAGCCAACGGACTAGCGGGAACAATGAGCAGTTCTTC. This codes for CASSQRTSGNNEQFF.

This chain joins TRBV6-1 and TRBJ1-2, with 7 bases matching TRBD1. The CDR3 is 12 amino acids. Germline CDR1 reads MNHNS; CDR2 reads SASEGT. The J segment lost 8 bases and the V segment lost 7 bases, leaving 7 bases of the junction unmatched. The CDR3 here is CASTDRAHGYTF. DNA of the CDR3: TGTGCCAGCACCGACAGGGCCCACGGCTACACCTTC.

This chain links TRBV4-1 with TRBJ2-7; 11 bases match TRBD2. The ends lost 1 base at V and 7 bases at J; junction bases unmatched: 9. This CDR3 is 16 amino acids long. Germline V gene lookup returns CDR1 MGHRA and CDR2 YSYEKL. As DNA, the CDR3 is TGCGCCAGCAGCCAAGGCGGGACTAGCGGACCCTGGGAGCAGTACTTC. Amino acid sequence: CASSQGGTSGPWEQYF.

The V call is TRBV6-1, the J call TRBJ2-2, with a weak D call TRBD2 (5 bases). This CDR3 has 13 residues. Germline lookup yields CDR1 MNHNS and CDR2 SASEGT. Trimming pared 4 bases from V and 5 bases from J, leaving 8 bases between. CDR3 in amino acids: CASSARDTGELFF. In DNA, the CDR3 is TGTGCCAGCAGTGCGAGGGATACCGGGGAGCTGTTTTTT.

This clone was seen at least ten times. This chain connects TRBV29-1 to TRBJ1-5; 7 bases are a match to TRBD1. This CDR3 comprises 12 residues. With V trimmed by 6 bases and J by 6 bases, 5 bases remained unmatched. Germline loops: CDR1 SQVTM, CDR2 ANQGSEA. The CDR3 sequence is CSVGTVGQPQHF. The CDR3 nucleotides read TGCAGCGTAGGGACAGTGGGTCAGCCCCAGCATTTT.

This clone has just a few counts. The rearrangement joins TRBV18 to TRBJ2-6; D perhaps matches TRBD2 (5 bases). The V gene's germline CDR1 is KGHSH and CDR2 LQKENI. V lost 5 bases and J 0 bases, leaving 5 bases between the germline ends. There are 14 residues in the CDR3. CDR3 region: CASSGSSGANVLTF. The CDR3 DNA reads as TGTGCCAGCTCAGGGAGCTCTGGGGCCAACGTCCTGACTTTC.

A few counts support this clone. The rearrangement links TRBV30 to TRBJ1-5; the match to TRBD1 covers 7 bases. The CDR3 length is 14 residues. V shed 2 bases, J shed 7 bases, and the junction held 8 bases outside the gene matches. Germline V gene lookup returns CDR1 GTSNPN and CDR2 SVGIG (reference sequence). CDR3 bases: TGTGCCTGGAGTCCGGACAGGTATCACCAGCCCCAGCATTTT. This encodes CAWSPDRYHQPQHF.

The chain carries TRBV7-2 and TRBJ1-1; tentatively, D is TRBD1 (6 bases). The CDR3 contains 14 residues. Trimming pared 6 bases from V and 2 bases from J, leaving 13 bases between. CDR1 SGHTA and CDR2 FQGNSA come from the germline V gene. CDR3 in DNA: TGTGCCAGCAGACCGACAGGTGTTAACACTGAAGCTTTCTTT. This sequence encodes CASRPTGVNTEAFF.